The present T cell receptor beta chain was sequenced within a study of OX40 agonist ivuxolimab in advanced cancers. This clone was observed a few times. Data came from immunoSEQ multiplex PCR; TCRdb stores just in-frame clones and leaves some out. Among about 20,000 clones listed, about 71% were seen once. Deletions cut 0 bases from V and 4 bases from J, with 16 bases between. The CDR3 extends over 16 amino acids. Per germline, CDR1 SGHRS and CDR2 YFSETQ. The TCR originated in an adult with an advanced solid tumor such as melanoma, head and neck, liver or kidney cancer. Specimen: CD4+ or CD8+ T cells sorted from blood, collected in a trial of the OX40 agonist ivuxolimab. The J gene is TRBJ1-1, the V gene TRBV5-1; perhaps TRBD1 as D (6 bases). CDR3 sequence reads: CASSLVPTGRATEAFF. CDR3 in DNA: TGCGCCAGCAGCTTGGTCCCGACAGGTAGGGCCACTGAAGCTTTCTTT.